This T cell receptor beta chain originates from a study of human T cells and chemical hapten exposure. Study-level background: Across samples, TCR yields varied, mostly owing to small differences in pooled library volumes.

The length of the CDR3 is 15 residues. The germline gives CDR1 LGHDT, CDR2 YNNKEL (reference sequence). Losses at the gene ends were 4 bases for V and 6 bases for J; bases not matched to a gene: 4. Notes on the study in general: Clustering by CDR3 similarity yielded significantly more large clusters from expanded TCRs than controls.

Note on this clonotype: The antigen remains undetermined. A much larger clone is a single base away; this may be a read error. In this CDR3 the conserved last residue, phenylalanine or tryptophan, is missing, so a read error is likely.

For the library, individual cDNA molecules each received unique molecular identifiers. TCRdb processed the RACE reads anew with MiXCR; each CDR3 protein has one entry. The sample consists of around 40,000 distinct CDR3 sequences, roughly 13% of them appearing once. Stated time point: patch test 3, about 24 weeks after DPC sensitization. This sample's treatment: therapeutic diphenylcyclopropenone sensitization with weekly scalp DPC. The authors' total RNA extraction used unfractionated whole blood. The donor pool consisted of alopecia patients aged 18 to 70 years, considered suitable for DPC. The sequenced sample was whole blood, obtained in connection with sensitization to the hapten diphenylcyclopropenone (DPC). This sequence originates from a woman in her thirties or forties with alopecia areata. Some clones in this sample may be carry-over from other donors' samples. V is TRBV3-1 and J is TRBJ2-1; TRBD2 agrees at 12 bases. For the CDR3, the DNA is TGTGCCAGCAGCCCGCGACTAGCGGGAGCCAATGAGCAGTTCTTA. This codes for CASSPRLAGANEQFL.